This T cell receptor (beta chain) was found in a study of tumor-infiltrating lymphocytes in primary liver carcinoma. Study at large: Among the tumors, stages were T1-T3 N0M0 and sizes roughly 4.2 to 10 cm.

Study-level findings and limits: Blood had a significantly lower top-250-clone fraction than tumors did (p = 0.039). Relative to tumor region pairs, the tumor-adjacent and tumor-blood pairs showed overlap that was lower. Bulk unsorted sampling precluded comparing CD4+ and CD8+ repertoires.

Using a constant-region primer together with ProtoScript II reverse transcriptase, TCR beta cDNA was made from 500 ng of total RNA. Each TCR beta library was derived from three nested multiplex PCR rounds that employed slightly modified ARM-PCR. For around 9 cycles apiece, the opening two PCR rounds ran with TRBV1-TRBV30 forward primers and a C-beta reverse primer. Using its own MiXCR run on the multiplex PCR reads, TCRdb lists one record per CDR3 protein. This sample has 330,000 or so distinct CDR3 sequences, with approximately 65% found just once. The authors took blood RNA from unsorted whole blood and also extracted germline DNA. The CDR3 has 14 residues. Trimming took 6 bases from V and 9 from J; bases not matched to a gene: 5. Germline loops: CDR1 WSHSY, CDR2 SAAADI. The sample holds many counts of this clonotype. Its target is unknown.

Sequencing used peripheral blood. The sequence was obtained from a man aged 40-49 years with primary liver carcinoma and hepatitis B virus infection. The chain is built from TRBV10-2 and TRBJ2-1; the match to TRBD2 covers 13 bases. DNA of the CDR3: TGCGCCAGCAGCGGACTAGCGGGAGCTGGTGAGCAGTTCTTC. It specifies CASSGLAGAGEQFF.